The present T cell receptor beta chain was sequenced within a study of T-cell reconstitution after alpha-beta-depleted transplantation in children. Unique molecular identifiers were incorporated into the prepared TCRbeta library. TCRdb passed the PCR reads through MiXCR, listing each CDR3 protein once. The sample lists about 830,000 distinct CDR3 sequences, approximately 15% seen once, with around 4.5% in the top ten. With 4 bases clipped from V and 4 bases from J, the junction kept 12 bases outside the gene matches. There are 16 residues in the CDR3. The germline gives CDR1 SGDLS, CDR2 YYNGEE. This clonotype has ten or more counts.

V and J are TRBV9 and TRBJ2-7, with TRBD1 matching over 9 bases. This receptor was obtained from a male patient younger than 18 who had a stem cell transplant for acute lymphoblastic leukemia, so the T cells may come from the graft donor. The material sequenced was PBMCs, mostly from graft donor cells, taken 360 days after TCRalphabeta/CD19-depleted stem cell transplant. The CDR3 reads CASSKIAQGAFYEQYF. In DNA form, the CDR3 reads TGTGCCAGCAGCAAAATCGCACAGGGGGCGTTTTACGAGCAGTACTTC. The whole variable domain, remainder taken from reference TRBV9 and TRBJ2-7, is DSGVTQTPKHLITATGQRVTLRCSPRSGDLSVYWYQQSLDQGLQFLIQYYNGEERAKGNILERFSAQQFPDLHSELNLSSLELGDSALYFCASSKIAQGAFYEQYFGPGTRLTVT.